This T cell receptor (beta chain) came from a study of T-cell memory formation after mild COVID-19. Barcoded TCR alpha and TCR beta cDNA libraries with UMIs came from 5'RACE using constant-segment primers. TCRdb fed the 5' RACE reads into MiXCR, producing one record per CDR3 protein. The table has roughly 200,000 distinct CDR3 sequences, around 15% seen once; the top ten hold about 2%. This clonotype was observed a few times. Its antigen is still unknown. Study-level findings and limits: The study detected some responding clones in pre-infection memory, suggesting cross-reactive memory joined. Researchers report contracting CD4+ clones mostly in CM and EM, with CD8+ clones in EMRA.

The CDR3 consists of 15 residues. V lost 2 bases to trimming and J lost 1 base, with 10 bases between them. The receptor was derived from an adult woman who had mild COVID-19 (a few samples of this study predate the infection). Cell type and time point are not known. The chain has TRBV12-3 or TRBV12-4 and TRBJ2-3; D not certain. Sequenced material: PBMCs or a T cell subset sorted from them (not recorded which). The CDR3 protein is CASSLLVMGTDTQYF. The CDR3 bases are TGTGCCAGCAGTTTACTAGTAATGGGCACAGATACGCAGTATTTT.